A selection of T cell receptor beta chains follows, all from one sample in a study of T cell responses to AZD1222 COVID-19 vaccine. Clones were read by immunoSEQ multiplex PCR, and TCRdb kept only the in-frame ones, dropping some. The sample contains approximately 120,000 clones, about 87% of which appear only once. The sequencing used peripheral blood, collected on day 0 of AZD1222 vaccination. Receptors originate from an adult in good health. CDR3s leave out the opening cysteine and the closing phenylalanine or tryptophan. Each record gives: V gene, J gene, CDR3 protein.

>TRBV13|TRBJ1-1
ASSVYRGNTEAF
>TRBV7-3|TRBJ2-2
ASSPGLNTGELF
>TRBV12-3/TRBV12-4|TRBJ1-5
ASSFLDNQPQH
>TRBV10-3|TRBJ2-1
AISGHGLASYNEQF
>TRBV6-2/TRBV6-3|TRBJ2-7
ASSSPHGTSNREQY
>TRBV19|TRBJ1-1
ASSERRGRGTEAF
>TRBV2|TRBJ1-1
ASSDLVNTEAF
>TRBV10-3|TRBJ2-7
AISDSPGAYEQY
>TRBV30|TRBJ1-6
AWSVGRGNSPLH
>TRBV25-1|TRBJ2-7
VSSLRYEQY
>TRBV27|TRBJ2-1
ASSFVAGEQF
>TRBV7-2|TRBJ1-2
ASSAGTVDYGYT
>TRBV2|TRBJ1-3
ASRSNYSGNTIY
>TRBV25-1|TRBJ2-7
ASSGTSGGYEQY
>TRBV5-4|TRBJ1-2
ASRRGALSNYGYT
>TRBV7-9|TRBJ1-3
ASSLSSYAGNTIY
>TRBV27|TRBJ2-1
ASSPGTSGYNEQF
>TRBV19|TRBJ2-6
ATSGVPGANVLT
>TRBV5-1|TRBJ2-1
ASSPLGAHNEQF
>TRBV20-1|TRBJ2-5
SATAKETQY
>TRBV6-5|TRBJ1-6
ASSYRTVSPLH
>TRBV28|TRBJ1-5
ASSLGTGWQPQH
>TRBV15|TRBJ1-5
ATSRGGNNQPQH
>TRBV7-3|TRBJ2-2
ASSLRGGDRAGELF
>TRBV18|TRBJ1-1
ASSPQTDGAF
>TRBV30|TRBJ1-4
AWSTRPSREEKLF
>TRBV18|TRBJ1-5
ASSPLQGWDQPQH
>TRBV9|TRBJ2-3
ASSVGGSFTDTQY
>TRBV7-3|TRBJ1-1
ASKSGQGSTEAF
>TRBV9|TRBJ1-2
ASSDRYGYT
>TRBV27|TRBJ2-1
ASSLSGLVSYNEQF
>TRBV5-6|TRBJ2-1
ASSGIRRYNEQF
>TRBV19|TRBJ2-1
ASSTTGTYSEQF
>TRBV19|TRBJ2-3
ASSIQGQPDTQY
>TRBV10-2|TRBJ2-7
ASKTGGEGYEQY
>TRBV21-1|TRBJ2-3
ASLGTSIPGTQY
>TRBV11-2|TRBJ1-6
ASSLGGQSSYNSPLH
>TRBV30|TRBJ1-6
AWRNSYNSPLH
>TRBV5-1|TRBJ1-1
ASSPGGNTEAF
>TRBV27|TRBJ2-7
ASKTGGGEQY
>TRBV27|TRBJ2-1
ASSLSLAGSNEQF
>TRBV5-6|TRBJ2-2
ASSYGQVGDTGELF
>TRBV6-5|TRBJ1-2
ASSDQNYGYT
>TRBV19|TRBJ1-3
ASSNRDKVFGSGNTIY
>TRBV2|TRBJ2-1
ARGTSGKNEQF
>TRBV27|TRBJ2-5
ASSPRGQETQY
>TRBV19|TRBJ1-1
AAPLSGTANTEAF
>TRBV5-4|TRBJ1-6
AGFSRGSYNSPLH
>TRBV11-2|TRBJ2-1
ASSLGQSNGDEQF
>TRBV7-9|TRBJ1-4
ASSQLAGRGATNEKLF
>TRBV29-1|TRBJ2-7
SVGGFSYEQY
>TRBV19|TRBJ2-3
ASKDGGAGDTQY
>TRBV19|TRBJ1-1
ASSLPWGQGRAF
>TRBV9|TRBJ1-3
ASSVEAGSGNTIY
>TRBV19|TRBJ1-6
ASSTLQDNSPLH
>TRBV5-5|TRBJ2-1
ASSPAHSYNEQF
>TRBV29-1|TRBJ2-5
SVVGGGPGQY
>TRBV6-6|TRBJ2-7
ASGMTGVSYEQY
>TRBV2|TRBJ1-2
ASSEATDRDGYT
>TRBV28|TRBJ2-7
ASTPDSPGSYEQY